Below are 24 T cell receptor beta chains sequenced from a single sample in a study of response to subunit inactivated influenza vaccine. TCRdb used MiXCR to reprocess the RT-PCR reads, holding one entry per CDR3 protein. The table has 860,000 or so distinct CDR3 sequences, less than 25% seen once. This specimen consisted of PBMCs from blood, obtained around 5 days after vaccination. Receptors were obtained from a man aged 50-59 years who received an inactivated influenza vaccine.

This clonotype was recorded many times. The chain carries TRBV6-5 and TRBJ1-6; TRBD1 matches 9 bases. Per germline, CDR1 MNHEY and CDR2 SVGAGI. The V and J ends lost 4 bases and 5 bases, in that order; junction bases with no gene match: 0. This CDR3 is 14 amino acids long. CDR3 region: CASSWDRDNSPLHF. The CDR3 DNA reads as TGTGCCAGCAGTTGGGACAGGGATAATTCACCCCTCCACTTT.

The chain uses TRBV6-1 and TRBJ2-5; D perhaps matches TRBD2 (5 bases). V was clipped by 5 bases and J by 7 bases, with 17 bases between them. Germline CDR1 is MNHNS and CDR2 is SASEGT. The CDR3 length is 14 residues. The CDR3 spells CASSTDSSVGTQYF. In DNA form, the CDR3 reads TGTGCCAGCAGTACGGACTCCTCAGTAGGGACCCAGTACTTC.

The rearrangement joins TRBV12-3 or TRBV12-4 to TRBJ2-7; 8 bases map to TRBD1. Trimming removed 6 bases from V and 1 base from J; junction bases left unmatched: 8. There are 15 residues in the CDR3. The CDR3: CASRRGTGGSYEQYF. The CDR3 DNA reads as TGTGCCAGCAGACGAGGGACAGGCGGATCCTACGAGCAGTACTTC.

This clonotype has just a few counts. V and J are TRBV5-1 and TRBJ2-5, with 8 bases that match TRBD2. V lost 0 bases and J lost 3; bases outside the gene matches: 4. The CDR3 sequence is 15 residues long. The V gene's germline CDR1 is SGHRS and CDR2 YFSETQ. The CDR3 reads CASSLGTSLKETQYF. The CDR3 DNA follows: TGCGCCAGCAGCTTGGGGACTAGCTTGAAAGAGACCCAGTACTTC.

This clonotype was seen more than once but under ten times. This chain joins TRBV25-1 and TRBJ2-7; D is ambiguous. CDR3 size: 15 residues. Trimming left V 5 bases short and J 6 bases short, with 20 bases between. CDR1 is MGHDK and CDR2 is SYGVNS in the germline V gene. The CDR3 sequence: CASSRFGEVYSEQYF. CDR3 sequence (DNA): TGTGCCAGCAGTAGGTTCGGAGAGGTGTATAGCGAGCAGTACTTC.

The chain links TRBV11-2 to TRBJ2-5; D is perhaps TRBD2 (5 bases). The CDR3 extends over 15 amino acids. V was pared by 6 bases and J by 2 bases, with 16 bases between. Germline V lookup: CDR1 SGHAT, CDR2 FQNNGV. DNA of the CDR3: TGTGCCAGCAGTCGTGACTTCGGGATGCAAGAGACCCAGTACTTC. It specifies CASSRDFGMQETQYF.

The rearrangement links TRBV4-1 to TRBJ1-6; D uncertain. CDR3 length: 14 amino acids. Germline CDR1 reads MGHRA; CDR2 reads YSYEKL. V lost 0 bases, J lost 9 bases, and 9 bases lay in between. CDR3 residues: CASSQDISGSPLHF. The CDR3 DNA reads TGCGCCAGCAGCCAAGATATCAGCGGTTCACCCCTCCACTTT.

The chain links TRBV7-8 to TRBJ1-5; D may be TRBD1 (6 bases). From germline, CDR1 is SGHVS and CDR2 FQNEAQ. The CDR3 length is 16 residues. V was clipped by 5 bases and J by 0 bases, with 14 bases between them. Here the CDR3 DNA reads TGTGCCAGCAGCGGCCGGACAGACTATAGCAATCAGCCCCAGCATTTT. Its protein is CASSGRTDYSNQPQHF.

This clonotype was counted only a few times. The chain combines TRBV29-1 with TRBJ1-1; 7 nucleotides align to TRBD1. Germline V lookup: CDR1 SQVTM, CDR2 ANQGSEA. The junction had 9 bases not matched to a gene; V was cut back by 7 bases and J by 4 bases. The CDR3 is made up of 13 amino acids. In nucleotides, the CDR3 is TGCAGCGCATTTACAGGGGTAAGCACTGAAGCTTTCTTT. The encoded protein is CSAFTGVSTEAFF.

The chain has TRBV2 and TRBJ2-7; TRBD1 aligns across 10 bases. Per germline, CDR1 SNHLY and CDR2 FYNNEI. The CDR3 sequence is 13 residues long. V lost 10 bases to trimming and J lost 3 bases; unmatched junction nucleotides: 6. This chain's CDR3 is CATSDRGIYEQYF. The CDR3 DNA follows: TGTGCCACCTCGGACAGGGGGATCTACGAGCAGTACTTC.

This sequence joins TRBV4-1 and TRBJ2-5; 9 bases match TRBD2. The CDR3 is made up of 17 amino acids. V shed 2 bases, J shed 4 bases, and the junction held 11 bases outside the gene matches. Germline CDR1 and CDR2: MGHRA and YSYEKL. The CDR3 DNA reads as TGCGCCAGCAGCCAATCACGAAGCGGGGGGCCGCTAGAGACCCAGTACTTC. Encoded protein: CASSQSRSGGPLETQYF.

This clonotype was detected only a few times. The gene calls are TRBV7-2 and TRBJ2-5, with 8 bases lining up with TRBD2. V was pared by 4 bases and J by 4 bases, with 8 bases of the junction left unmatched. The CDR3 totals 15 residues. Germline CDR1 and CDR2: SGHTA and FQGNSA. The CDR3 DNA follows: TGTGCCAGCAGCTCCCCAGCGGGAGTTCGAGAGACCCAGTACTTC. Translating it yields CASSSPAGVRETQYF.

CDR3 DNA: TGCGCCAGCAGCCTCGGGGACAGGGATATACTTGAGCAGTTCTTC. It translates to CASSLGDRDILEQFF. This chain joins TRBV5-1 and TRBJ2-1; 9 nucleotides agree with TRBD1. Germline-derived CDR1 and CDR2 are SGHRS and YFSETQ. CDR3 length: 15 residues. Losses at the gene ends were 4 bases for V and 9 bases for J; bases not matched to a gene: 11.

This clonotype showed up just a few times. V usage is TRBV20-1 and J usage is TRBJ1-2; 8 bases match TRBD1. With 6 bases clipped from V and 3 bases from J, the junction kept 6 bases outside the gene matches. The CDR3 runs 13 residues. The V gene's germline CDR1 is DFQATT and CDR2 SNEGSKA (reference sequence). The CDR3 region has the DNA TGCAGTGCGTCGGACAGGGCCGACTATGGCTACACCTTC. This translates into CSASDRADYGYTF.

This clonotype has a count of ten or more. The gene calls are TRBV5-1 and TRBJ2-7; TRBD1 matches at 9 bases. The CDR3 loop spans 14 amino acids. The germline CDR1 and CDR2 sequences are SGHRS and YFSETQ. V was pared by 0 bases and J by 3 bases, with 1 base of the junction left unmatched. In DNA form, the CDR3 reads TGCGCCAGCAGCTTGGTGGACAGGGGCTACGAGCAGTACTTC. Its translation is CASSLVDRGYEQYF.

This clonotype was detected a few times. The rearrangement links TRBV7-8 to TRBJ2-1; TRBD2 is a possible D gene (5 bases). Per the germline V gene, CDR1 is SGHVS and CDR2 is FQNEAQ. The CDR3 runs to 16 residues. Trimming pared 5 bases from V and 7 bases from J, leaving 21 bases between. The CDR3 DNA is TGTGCCAGCAGCCCGGCCCGTGGCGGGCCCGGAAATGAGCAGTTCTTC. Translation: CASSPARGGPGNEQFF.

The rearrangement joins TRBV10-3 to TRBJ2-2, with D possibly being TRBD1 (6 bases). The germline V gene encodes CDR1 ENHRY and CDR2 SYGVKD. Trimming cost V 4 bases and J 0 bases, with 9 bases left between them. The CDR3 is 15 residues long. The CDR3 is CAISATGPNTGELFF. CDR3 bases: TGTGCCATCAGTGCGACAGGACCGAACACCGGGGAGCTGTTTTTT.

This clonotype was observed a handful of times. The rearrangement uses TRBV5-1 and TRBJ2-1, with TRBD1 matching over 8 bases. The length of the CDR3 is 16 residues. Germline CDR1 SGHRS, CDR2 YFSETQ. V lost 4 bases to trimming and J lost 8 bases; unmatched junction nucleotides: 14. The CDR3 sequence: CASSGRQGPPVDEQFF. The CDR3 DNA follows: TGCGCCAGCAGCGGCCGACAGGGGCCACCGGTGGATGAGCAGTTCTTC.

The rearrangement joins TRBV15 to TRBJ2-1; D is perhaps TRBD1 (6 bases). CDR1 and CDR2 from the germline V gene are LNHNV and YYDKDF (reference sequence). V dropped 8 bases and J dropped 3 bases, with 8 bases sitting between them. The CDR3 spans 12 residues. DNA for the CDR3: TGTGCCACCTCGGACAGCTACAATGAGCAGTTCTTC. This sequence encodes CATSDSYNEQFF.

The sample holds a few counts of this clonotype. The CDR3 DNA reads TGTGCCACCAGCAGAGATCATCAAGCTAATGAAAAACTGTTTTTT. As protein: CATSRDHQANEKLFF. V is TRBV15 and J is TRBJ1-4; D ambiguous. Trimming left V 0 bases short and J 3 bases short, with 8 bases between. The CDR3 totals 15 residues. CDR1 is LNHNV and CDR2 is YYDKDF in the germline V gene (reference sequence). Full variable domain (outside the CDR3, taken from reference TRBV15 and TRBJ1-4): DAMVIQNPRYQVTQFGKPVTLSCSQTLNHNVMYWYQQKSSQAPKLLFHYYDKDFNNEADTPDNFQSRRPNTSFCFLDIRSPGLGDTAMYLCATSRDHQANEKLFFGSGTQLSVL.

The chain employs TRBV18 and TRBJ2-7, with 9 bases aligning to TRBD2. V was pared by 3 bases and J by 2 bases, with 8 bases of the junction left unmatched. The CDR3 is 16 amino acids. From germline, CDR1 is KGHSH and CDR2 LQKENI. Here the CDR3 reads CASSPRGASGAYEQYF. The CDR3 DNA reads TGTGCCAGCTCACCGCGGGGAGCTAGCGGGGCCTACGAGCAGTACTTC.

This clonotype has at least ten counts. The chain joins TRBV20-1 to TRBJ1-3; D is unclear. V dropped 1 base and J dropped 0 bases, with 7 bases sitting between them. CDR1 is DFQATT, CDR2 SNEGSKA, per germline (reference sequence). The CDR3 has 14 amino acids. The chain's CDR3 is CSARAASSGNTIYF. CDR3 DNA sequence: TGCAGTGCTAGAGCCGCCAGCTCTGGAAACACCATATATTTT.

CDR3 in DNA: TGCGCCCCGCAGGGAGGAATCCACGAGCAGTACTTC. It codes for CAPQGGIHEQYF. This chain connects TRBV23-1 to TRBJ2-7; D is perhaps TRBD2 (6 bases). TRBV23-1 is given ORF status, its function remaining uncertain. The CDR3 has 12 amino acids. The V end lost 11 bases, the J end lost 5 bases, and 16 bases lay between the germline ends.

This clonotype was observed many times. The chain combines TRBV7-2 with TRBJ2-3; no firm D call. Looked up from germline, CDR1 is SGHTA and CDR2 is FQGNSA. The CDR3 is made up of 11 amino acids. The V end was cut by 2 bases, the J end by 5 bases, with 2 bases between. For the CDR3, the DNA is TGTGCCAGCAGCTTAATAGATACGCAGTATTTT. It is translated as CASSLIDTQYF. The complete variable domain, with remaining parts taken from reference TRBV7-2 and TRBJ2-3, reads GAGVSQSPSNKVTEKGKDVELRCDPISGHTALYWYRQSLGQGLEFLIYFQGNSAPDKSGLPSDRFSAERTGGSVSTLTIQRTQQEDSAVYLCASSLIDTQYFGPGTRLTVL.